The 30 T cell receptor beta chains listed next were all sequenced from one sample in a study of blood T cell repertoires in COVID-19. Clones were sequenced by immunoSEQ multiplex PCR, and TCRdb holds only the in-frame ones, with some missing. This table has roughly 8,200 clones, roughly 80% appearing once. The sample taken for sequencing was peripheral blood. The receptors were gathered from a human donor with active COVID-19. The donor label of this sample is uncertain.

V usage is TRBV3-1 (or the pseudogene TRBV3-2) and J usage is TRBJ2-1, with a tentative D call TRBD2 (6 bases). V dropped 4 bases and J dropped 0 bases, with 13 bases sitting between them. There are 16 residues in the CDR3. CDR1 and CDR2 from the germline V gene are LGHDT and YNNKEL (reference sequence). The CDR3 loop is CASSLGTPFSYNEQFF. The CDR3 region has the DNA TGTGCCAGCAGCCTAGGGACTCCTTTCTCCTACAATGAGCAGTTCTTC.

This chain connects TRBV6-5 to TRBJ2-7, with a weak D call TRBD2 (6 bases). V was shortened by 2 bases and J by 3 bases, with 11 bases between the two germline ends. The CDR3 totals 14 residues. CDR1 MNHEY and CDR2 SVGAGI come from the germline V gene. The CDR3, as DNA: TGTGCCAGCAGTTACGGTCAGGGACTCTACGAGCAGTACTTC. This translates into CASSYGQGLYEQYF.

This chain joins TRBV5-5 and TRBJ2-7; D remains ambiguous. The CDR3 consists of 14 residues. Germline lookup yields CDR1 SGHKS and CDR2 YYEKEE (reference sequence). V lost 0 bases to trimming and J lost 0 bases, with 7 bases between them. The CDR3 loop reads CASSLEVSSYEQYF. CDR3 nucleotides: TGTGCCAGCAGCTTGGAAGTCAGCTCCTACGAGCAGTACTTC. Using reference TRBV5-5 and TRBJ2-7 for the parts outside the CDR3, the full variable domain is DAGVTQSPTHLIKTRGQQVTLRCSPISGHKSVSWYQQVLGQGPQFIFQYYEKEERGRGNFPDRFSARQFPNYSSELNVNALLLGDSALYLCASSLEVSSYEQYFGPGTRLTVT.

V is TRBV7-8 and J is TRBJ2-1; the D gene is possibly TRBD2 (6 bases). The CDR3 is 16 amino acids. The germline V gene encodes CDR1 SGHVS and CDR2 FQNEAQ. V was trimmed by 5 bases and J by 10 bases, leaving 24 bases between them. The CDR3 nucleotides are TGTGCCAGCAGCCCCGTTGGGGCGGGACCTCGCGGAGAGCAGTTCTTC. Its protein product is CASSPVGAGPRGEQFF.

J is TRBJ2-5 and V is TRBV5-1; tentatively, D is TRBD1 (8 bases). V was clipped by 4 bases and J by 2 bases, with 12 bases between them. The CDR3 extends over 14 amino acids. Germline loops: CDR1 SGHRS, CDR2 YFSETQ. The CDR3 DNA reads TGCGCCAGCAGCGTACAGGGGGGGCAAGAGACCCAGTACTTC. Its protein product is CASSVQGGQETQYF.

The chain employs TRBV13 and TRBJ2-7, with 9 nucleotides matching TRBD1. The CDR3 contains 15 residues. Germline assignment: CDR1 PRHDT and CDR2 FYEKMQ (reference sequence). After removal of 1 base from V and 3 bases from J, the junction contained 4 bases not matched to a gene. In DNA form, the CDR3 reads TGTGCCAGCAGCTTAGAGGGACAGGGAGACTACGAGCAGTACTTC. It translates to CASSLEGQGDYEQYF.

The rearrangement uses TRBV9 and TRBJ2-7; TRBD2 agrees at 11 bases. CDR3 size: 16 residues. V trimming: 3 bases; J trimming: 1 base; junction bases outside the gene matches: 6. The germline gives CDR1 SGDLS, CDR2 YYNGEE. CDR3 loop: CASSGLAGGPSYEQYF. The CDR3, as DNA: TGTGCCAGCAGCGGCCTAGCGGGAGGCCCTTCCTACGAGCAGTACTTC.

The chain uses TRBV11-2 and TRBJ1-2, with D hard to call. CDR3 length equals 15 residues. Between the trimmed V and J ends, which lost 5 bases and 3 bases, there was a span of 16 bases. From germline, CDR1 is SGHAT and CDR2 FQNNGV. CDR3 sequence reads: CASSLMTSDYYGYTF. DNA for the CDR3: TGTGCCAGCAGCCTGATGACGTCGGACTACTATGGCTACACCTTC.

The rearrangement links TRBV6-5 to TRBJ1-2; D remains unclear. Trimming left V 6 bases short and J 4 bases short, with 15 bases between. CDR3 size: 14 residues. Germline V lookup: CDR1 MNHEY, CDR2 SVGAGI. The CDR3 loop reads CASSRLRGIYGYTF. The CDR3, as DNA: TGTGCCAGCAGCCGCCTCCGAGGAATCTATGGCTACACCTTC.

The gene calls are TRBV6-5 and TRBJ2-7, with 8 bases aligning to TRBD2. The germline CDR1 and CDR2 sequences are MNHEY and SVGAGI. Trimming at V came to 6 bases and at J to 1 base, leaving 8 bases not matched to a gene. The CDR3 runs to 15 residues. The CDR3 nucleotides read TGTGCCAGCAGCCGAAGCGGGAGCGGTTCCTACGAGCAGTACTTC. Translation: CASSRSGSGSYEQYF.

This clone occurred once. This chain connects TRBV2 to TRBJ1-5; D remains ambiguous. Germline CDR1 is SNHLY and CDR2 is FYNNEI. The CDR3 totals 12 residues. Trimming stripped 6 bases from V and 3 bases from J, with 6 bases between. The CDR3 DNA reads TGTGCCAGCAGGCGGGACAATCAGCCCCAGCATTTT. The encoded protein is CASRRDNQPQHF.

The gene calls are TRBV6-2 or TRBV6-3 and TRBJ2-2; 11 bases map to TRBD1. Per the germline V gene, CDR1 is MNHEY and CDR2 is SVGEGT. Unmatched junction bases numbered 11, after V lost 4 bases and J lost 10 bases. The CDR3 totals 16 residues. CDR3 bases: TGTGCCAGCAGTTTTTCAGGGACAGGGGGAGTAAAGGAGCTGTTTTTT. It encodes CASSFSGTGGVKELFF.

The chain recombines TRBV11-2 with TRBJ2-7; 10 bases are shared with TRBD2. Looked up from germline, CDR1 is SGHAT and CDR2 is FQNNGV. This CDR3 comprises 15 residues. Germline trimming cut 4 bases from V and 5 bases from J; bases unmatched to any gene: 8. CDR3 amino acids: CASSWAGLATHEQYF. CDR3 DNA: TGTGCCAGCAGCTGGGCGGGACTAGCGACCCACGAGCAGTACTTC. Using reference TRBV11-2 and TRBJ2-7 for the parts outside the CDR3, the full variable domain is EAGVAQSPRYKIIEKRQSVAFWCNPISGHATLYWYQQILGQGPKLLIQFQNNGVVDDSQLPKDRFSAERLKGVDSTLKIQPAKLEDSAVYLCASSWAGLATHEQYFGPGTRLTVT.

V is TRBV28 and J is TRBJ2-2, with 9 positions matching TRBD1. This CDR3 region has 15 residues. Germline CDR1 reads MDHEN; CDR2 reads SYDVKM. V trimming: 7 bases; J trimming: 6 bases; junction bases outside the gene matches: 9. CDR3 sequence: CASMLGQGWAGELFF. The CDR3 nucleotides are TGTGCCAGCATGTTGGGACAGGGTTGGGCCGGGGAGCTGTTTTTT.

CDR3 region: CASRWFRDRARNEQFF. DNA of the CDR3: TGTGCCAGCAGGTGGTTCCGGGACAGGGCTCGCAATGAGCAGTTCTTC. V is TRBV2 and J is TRBJ2-1; 9 bases are shared with TRBD1. The CDR3 is made up of 16 amino acids. The germline V gene encodes CDR1 SNHLY and CDR2 FYNNEI. V lost 6 bases and J lost 6; bases outside the gene matches: 12.

This CDR3 is CATFGTGAGYTF. The CDR3 DNA follows: TGTGCCACATTCGGGACAGGCGCTGGCTACACCTTC. The chain couples TRBV6-5 to TRBJ1-2; 8 bases map to TRBD1. The CDR3 loop spans 12 amino acids. V was clipped by 10 bases and J by 7 bases; unmatched bases: 8. Per germline, CDR1 MNHEY and CDR2 SVGAGI.

The chain combines TRBV5-1 with TRBJ1-1; D uncertain. The V and J ends lost 5 bases and 4 bases respectively, with 12 bases between them. CDR3 length equals 13 residues. Germline lookup yields CDR1 SGHRS and CDR2 YFSETQ. The CDR3 protein is CASSRLEGTEAFF. In nucleotides, the CDR3 is TGCGCCAGCAGTAGACTTGAGGGCACTGAAGCTTTCTTT. The full variable domain, in which reference TRBV5-1 and TRBJ1-1 provide the parts outside the CDR3, is KAGVTQTPRYLIKTRGQQVTLSCSPISGHRSVSWYQQTPGQGLQFLFEYFSETQRNKGNFPGRFSGRQFSNSRSEMNVSTLELGDSALYLCASSRLEGTEAFFGQGTRLTVV.

This clone is labeled medium-sized. The chain uses TRBV21-1 and TRBJ2-1; the D call in the table, TRBD2, was not verified against the DNA. TRBV21-1 is noted as a pseudogene. This CDR3 comprises 17 residues. CDR3 in DNA: TGTGCCAGCAGCAAGGCCTCTGTAGCGGGATTTTACAATGAGCAGTTCTTC. It codes for CASSKASVAGFYNEQFF.

The chain combines TRBV6-6 with TRBJ2-7; 11 nucleotides agree with TRBD2. This CDR3 is built from 16 residues. Germline V CDR1 and CDR2: MNHNY, SVGAGI (reference sequence). J gave up 0 bases and V 3 bases, and 4 bases lay outside the gene matches. The CDR3 sequence is CASSYLTSGASYEQYF. The CDR3 nucleotides read TGTGCCAGCAGTTATTTGACTAGCGGGGCCTCCTACGAGCAGTACTTC.

The J gene is TRBJ2-1, the V gene TRBV7-8, with TRBD2 matching 7 bases. CDR1 is SGHVS and CDR2 is FQNEAQ in the germline V gene. This CDR3 contains 15 residues. After removal of 5 bases from V and 5 bases from J, the junction contained 9 bases not matched to a gene. The CDR3 DNA is TGTGCCAGCAGCACCAGACTAGCTGTTAACAATGAGCAGTTCTTC. It is translated as CASSTRLAVNNEQFF.

The genes are TRBV6-1 and TRBJ2-7; no definite D call. V gave up 3 bases and J gave up 3 bases, with 9 bases separating them. CDR1 MNHNS and CDR2 SASEGT come from the germline V gene. The CDR3 loop spans 13 amino acids. The CDR3 sequence: CASSEMGSYEQYF. The CDR3 region has the DNA TGTGCCAGCAGTGAGATGGGCAGCTACGAGCAGTACTTC.

Comment on this clone: Sequence at one end of the junction differs from germline and may be a read error. V is TRBV28 and J is TRBJ2-7; the D gene is possibly TRBD2 (6 bases). Germline CDR1 and CDR2: MDHEN and SYDVKM. The length of the CDR3 is 15 residues. Here the CDR3 reads CASSLGTAASHEQYF. The CDR3 DNA sequence: TGTGCCAGCAGCCTCGGGACTGCAGCCTCCCACGAGCAGTACTTC.

This clone is classed as medium-sized. The chain recombines TRBV7-9 with TRBJ2-7, with 9 bases that match TRBD2. The J segment lost 2 bases and the V segment lost 5 bases, leaving 13 bases of the junction unmatched. This CDR3 has 17 residues. Germline V gene data show CDR1 as SEHNR and CDR2 as FQNEAQ (reference sequence). The CDR3 loop is CASSRTNLAGFTYEQYF. CDR3 sequence (DNA): TGTGCCAGCAGCCGCACGAACCTAGCGGGATTCACCTACGAGCAGTACTTC.

This clone showed up just once. The chain uses TRBV4-2 and TRBJ2-5; the D gene is possibly TRBD2 (7 bases). V lost 2 bases and J 5 bases, leaving 21 bases between the germline ends. Germline loops: CDR1 LGHNA, CDR2 YNFKEQ. The CDR3 totals 17 residues. The CDR3 DNA reads TGTGCCAGCAGCCAACTAGGGGGAGGGGCCGCCGTGGAGACCCAGTACTTC. Its protein product is CASSQLGGGAAVETQYF.

The rearrangement uses TRBV28 and TRBJ1-5, with 11 bases lining up with TRBD1. Germline V lookup: CDR1 MDHEN, CDR2 SYDVKM. The V and J ends lost 7 bases and 5 bases, in that order; junction bases with no gene match: 10. This CDR3 comprises 16 residues. The CDR3 reads CASIAGTGGQDQPQHF. DNA of the CDR3: TGTGCCAGCATTGCCGGGACAGGGGGTCAGGATCAGCCCCAGCATTTT.

V usage is TRBV19 and J usage is TRBJ1-2, with TRBD1 identical over 8 bases. After removal of 2 bases from V and 4 bases from J, the junction contained 15 bases not matched to a gene. CDR3 length: 18 residues. Germline CDR1 reads LNHDA; CDR2 reads SQIVND (reference sequence). The CDR3 sequence is CASSISPGGLPPSYGYTF. Here the CDR3 DNA reads TGTGCCAGTAGTATAAGCCCAGGGGGCCTACCTCCGTCCTATGGCTACACCTTC.

The chain joins TRBV7-3 to TRBJ2-2; D unresolved. CDR1 and CDR2 (germline): SGHTA, FQGTGA. The CDR3 loop spans 16 amino acids. Trimming removed 2 bases at V and 1 base at J, with 11 bases between. CDR3 loop: CASSLAAAENTGELFF. The CDR3 DNA follows: TGTGCCAGCAGCTTAGCCGCGGCCGAGAACACCGGGGAGCTGTTTTTT.

The gene calls are TRBV7-8 and TRBJ2-1; 7 nucleotides align to TRBD2. The CDR3 loop spans 17 amino acids. The V gene's germline CDR1 is SGHVS and CDR2 FQNEAQ. V shed 4 bases and J 3 bases; nucleotides not matched to a gene: 12. The DNA for the CDR3 is TGTGCCAGCAGCTGGAGTGTGGCGGGAGTTTTCTACAATGAGCAGTTCTTC. Amino acid sequence: CASSWSVAGVFYNEQFF.

The rearrangement uses TRBV7-9 and TRBJ2-5; the D gene is possibly TRBD1 (5 bases). Trimming stripped 5 bases from V and 4 bases from J, with 20 bases between. CDR3 length: 16 amino acids. Germline V lookup: CDR1 SEHNR, CDR2 FQNEAQ (reference sequence). The CDR3 loop reads CASSPIQGRLLETQYF. The CDR3 nucleotides read TGTGCCAGCAGCCCAATCCAGGGTCGGTTGTTAGAGACCCAGTACTTC.

This clone has a handful of counts. The gene calls are TRBV4-2 and TRBJ2-3; D possibly corresponds to TRBD2 (5 bases). CDR1 and CDR2 (germline): LGHNA, YNFKEQ. V was clipped by 1 base and J by 0 bases, with 8 bases between them. This CDR3 spans 15 amino acids. CDR3 residues: CASSQVASSTDTQYF. The CDR3 nucleotides are TGTGCCAGCAGCCAAGTAGCTAGCAGCACAGATACGCAGTATTTT.